Listed below are T cell receptor beta chains from one sample, sequenced in a study of blood T cells in healthy people across ages. MiXCR was run by TCRdb on the 5' RACE reads, yielding one entry per CDR3 protein. The data contain under 1,000,000 distinct CDR3 sequences, less than 60% of them singletons. The source material was blood. Source of these receptors: a man older than 75 in good health. The CDR3 runs from the conserved cysteine through the conserved F or W. Fields, in order: V gene, D gene, J gene, clone size, CDR3 DNA, CDR3 protein. A D gene is named only where the DNA matches it firmly. Not all rows give a size; the values are once, few, many and, for expanded clones, a class.

TRBV7-2	TRBD2	TRBJ2-1	-	TGTGCCAGCAGCGCCCCTAGCGGGAGGGGTGAGCAGTTCTTC	CASSAPSGRGEQFF
TRBV12-3/TRBV12-4	-	TRBJ2-4	few	TGTGCCAGCAGTCCTAGCGGCAGGGGCGCCCCCAAAAACATTCAGTACTTC	CASSPSGRGAPKNIQYF
TRBV7-2	-	TRBJ2-1	-	TGTGCCAGCCGGTCATGGAGCGCCCCAAAAAAGGATGAGCAGTTCTTC	CASRSWSAPKKDEQFF
TRBV5-1	-	TRBJ2-3	few	TGCGCCAGCAGCGTTACGAGGGGACGGGCCACAGATACGCAGTATTTT	CASSVTRGRATDTQYF
TRBV5-1	-	TRBJ2-5	many	TGCGCCAGCAGCTTGGGAGATTATCAAGAGACCCAGTACTTC	CASSLGDYQETQYF
TRBV5-6	-	TRBJ2-3	-	TGTGCCAGCAGGGATGCGGGGGCTACCATCACAGATACGCAGTATTTT	CASRDAGATITDTQYF
TRBV4-3	-	TRBJ2-7	few	TGCGCCAGCAGCCAAGAACTGAGGATCCACGAGCAGTACTTC	CASSQELRIHEQYF
TRBV21-1	-	TRBJ2-5	many	TGTGCCAGCAGCACCGTGACAGGGTCCCAAGAGACCCAGTACTTC	CASSTVTGSQETQYF
TRBV20-1	TRBD1	TRBJ1-1	-	TGCAGTGCTAGCCCCGACAGGGCCCCTGAAGCTTTCTTT	CSASPDRAPEAFF
TRBV24-1	-	TRBJ1-5	-	TGTGCCACCAGTGGCGAGTTGGAGCAGCCCCAGCATTTT	CATSGELEQPQHF
TRBV7-2	-	TRBJ1-5	-	TGTGCCAGCAGCTCAGTTGCGGATCAGCCCCAGCATTTT	CASSSVADQPQHF
TRBV20-1	TRBD2	TRBJ2-1	many	TGCAGTGCTGATCAATTTTCTAGCGGGAACGGGAATGAGCAGTTCTTC	CSADQFSSGNGNEQFF
TRBV4-2	TRBD1	TRBJ1-2	once	TGTGCCAGCAGCCAAGATCGGGACAGAGCTAGCGGCTACACCTTC	CASSQDRDRASGYTF
TRBV4-1	-	TRBJ2-7	few	TGCGCCAGCAGCCCCATAGTAAGGGTTTGGGCCTACGAGCAGTACTTC	CASSPIVRVWAYEQYF
TRBV28	-	TRBJ2-5	-	TGTGCCAGCAGCGAAGCGGATCAAGAGACCCAGTACTTC	CASSEADQETQYF
TRBV29-1	TRBD2	TRBJ2-7	-	TGCAGCGTTGTGTCTGGGGGAGGGTGGAACGAGCAGTACTTC	CSVVSGGGWNEQYF
TRBV4-1	-	TRBJ2-3	-	TGCGCCAGCAGCCAAGAAGACCCCAGCACAGATACGCAGTATTTT	CASSQEDPSTDTQYF
TRBV7-2	-	TRBJ2-5	-	TGTGCCAGCAGCTTCGTTACAGGAGTCGAGGAGACCCAGTACTTC	CASSFVTGVEETQYF